These T cell receptor beta chains were read from a single sample in a study of OX40 agonist ivuxolimab in advanced cancers. Clones were read by immunoSEQ multiplex PCR, and TCRdb kept only the in-frame ones, dropping some. In the table there are about 23,000 clones, roughly 79% of which are singletons. This specimen was CD4+ or CD8+ T cells sorted from blood, taken in a trial of the OX40 agonist ivuxolimab. These TCRs come from an adult with an advanced solid tumor such as melanoma, head and neck, liver or kidney cancer. The CDR3 runs from the conserved cysteine through the conserved F or W. D genes are given only for firm matches. Expanded clones get a size class; other rows say once, few or many, or leave the size out.

TRBJ1-1 | TRBD1 | . | TRBV18 | TGTGCCAGCTCAACCCGGACAGGGGAGAACACTGAAGCTTTCTTT | CASSTRTGENTEAFF
TRBJ2-1 | . | . | TRBV7-9 | TGTGCCAGCAGGAAAGGGGTAACCTACAATGAGCAGTTCTTC | CASRKGVTYNEQFF
TRBJ2-3 | TRBD2 | . | TRBV7-7 | TGTGCTAGCAGCCTAGGTAGCGGGAAGGCGGATACGCAGTATTTT | CASSLGSGKADTQYF
TRBJ2-1 | . | . | TRBV5-1 | TGCGCCAGCAGGTCTGAGAGCTCCTACAATGAGCAGTTCTTC | CASRSESSYNEQFF
TRBJ2-7 | TRBD1 | . | TRBV5-1 | TGCGCCAGCAGCTTGCCTGAGGGGGCCGAGCAGTACTTC | CASSLPEGAEQYF
TRBJ2-6 | . | . | TRBV5-1 | TGCGCCAGCACGGTTGTCTCTGGGGCCAACGTCCTGACTTTC | CASTVVSGANVLTF
TRBJ2-7 | TRBD1 | few | TRBV6-5 | TGTGCCAGCAGTTACGGGACAGGGCCCTACGAGCAGTACTTC | CASSYGTGPYEQYF
TRBJ1-4 | . | . | TRBV6-1 | TGTGCCACCAGCAAAGCGGGTCTCAATGAAAAACTGTTTTTT | CATSKAGLNEKLFF
TRBJ1-2 | TRBD1 | . | TRBV28 | TGTGCCAGCAGCCTGGGACAGAACTATGGCTACACCTTC | CASSLGQNYGYTF
TRBJ2-3 | TRBD2 | . | TRBV7-2 | TGTGCCAGCAGACACCAGCGGGGGGGGGCAGATACGCAGTATTTT | CASRHQRGGADTQYF
TRBJ1-1 | . | . | TRBV21-1 | TGTGCCAGCAGCAGTAGACAGGGGGCGCGCACTGAAGCTTTCTTT | CASSSRQGARTEAFF
TRBJ1-1 | TRBD1 | . | TRBV11-1 | TGTGCCAGCAGCAGGCGACAGGGGATGGCCACTGAAGCTTTCTTT | CASSRRQGMATEAFF
TRBJ2-5 | . | . | TRBV2 | TGTGCCAGCAGTGTAAACCTCGCAGAGACCCAGTACTTC | CASSVNLAETQYF
TRBJ2-5 | TRBD2 | . | TRBV11-2 | TGTGCCAGCAGCCCCCGACTAGCGGATCAAGAGACCCAGTACTTC | CASSPRLADQETQYF
TRBJ2-1 | . | . | TRBV9 | TGTGCCAGCAGCGTACGCAGTGGAGACTGGCAGTTCTTC | CASSVRSGDWQFF
TRBJ2-1 | . | . | TRBV6-5 | TGTGCCAGCTACAAGACAGTTTCGGATGAGCAGTTCTTC | CASYKTVSDEQFF